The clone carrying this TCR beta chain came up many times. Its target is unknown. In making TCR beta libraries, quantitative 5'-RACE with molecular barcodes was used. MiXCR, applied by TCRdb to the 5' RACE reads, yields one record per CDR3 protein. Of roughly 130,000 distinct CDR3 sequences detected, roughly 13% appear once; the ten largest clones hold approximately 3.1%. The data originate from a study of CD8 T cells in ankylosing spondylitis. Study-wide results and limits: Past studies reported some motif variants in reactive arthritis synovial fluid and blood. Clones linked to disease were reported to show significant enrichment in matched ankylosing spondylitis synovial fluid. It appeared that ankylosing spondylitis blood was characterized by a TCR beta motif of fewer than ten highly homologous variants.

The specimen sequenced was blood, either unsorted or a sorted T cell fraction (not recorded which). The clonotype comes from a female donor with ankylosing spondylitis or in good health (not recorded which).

The CDR3 loop is CASNLRGELFF. CDR3 nucleotide sequence: TGTGCCAGTAACTTGCGCGGGGAGCTGTTTTTT. This chain connects TRBV19 to TRBJ2-2; D unresolved. CDR1 and CDR2 (germline): LNHDA, SQIVND (reference sequence). The CDR3 covers 11 residues. V was cut by 7 bases and J by 7 bases, with 7 bases left in between.